This TCR beta chain was captured in a study of cytomegalovirus exposure and HLA in healthy donors. Researchers ran the PCR with 60 Vbeta and 13 Jbeta primers. Sequenced by immunoSEQ multiplex PCR; TCRdb stores in-frame clones only, minus some. The profile covers about 93,000 clones, with over 55% appearing a single time and more than 5% taken by the ten largest. With respect to this clone: Antigen: not known.

Points from the study as a whole: Later analysis suggested links between common viral pathogens and several top significant clusters.

Germline V gene sequence: CDR1 KGHSH, CDR2 LQKENI. V shed 6 bases, J shed 3 bases, and the junction held 10 bases outside the gene matches. This CDR3 is 15 amino acids long. Sequencing was done on a sample of PBMCs. The V call is TRBV18, the J call TRBJ1-1; 7 bases agree with TRBD1. The receptor comes from a boy younger than 18 in good health and CMV-seropositive. In nucleotides, the CDR3 is TGTGCCAGCTCGGCCTCGGGACAGCCCGACACTGAAGCTTTCTTT. It codes for CASSASGQPDTEAFF. The variable domain in full, with the rest retrieved from reference TRBV18 and TRBJ1-1, is NAGVMQNPRHLVRRRGQEARLRCSPMKGHSHVYWYRQLPEEGLKFMVYLQKENIIDESGMPKERFSAEFPKEGPSILRIQQVVRGDSAAYFCASSASGQPDTEAFFGQGTRLTVV.